Listed below are T cell receptor beta chains from one sample, sequenced in a study of cytomegalovirus exposure and HLA in healthy donors. Sequenced by immunoSEQ multiplex PCR; TCRdb stores in-frame clones only, minus some. The sample has about 98,000 clones, 70% seen once; the top ten hold about 2.5%. Sequenced material: PBMCs. The receptors were gathered from a man aged 50-60 years in good health and CMV-seronegative. Both conserved end residues are part of each CDR3. D genes are given only for firm matches. The size of a clone is reported for some rows only, either as once, few or many, or as a class for expanded clones.

few	TRBJ1-6	TRBV7-6	14	NA	CASSLTAYNSPLHF	TGTGCCAGCAGCTTGACAGCCTATAATTCACCCCTCCACTTT
NA	TRBJ2-5	TRBV5-1	14	TRBD1	CASRRTGGWETQYF	TGCGCCAGCAGACGGACAGGGGGCTGGGAGACCCAGTACTTC
NA	TRBJ2-2	TRBV30	14	NA	CAWSVGLASGELFF	TGTGCCTGGAGTGTAGGTTTAGCGTCCGGGGAGCTGTTTTTT
NA	TRBJ2-1	TRBV5-4	14	NA	CASTNIDSSNEQFF	TGTGCCAGCACCAATATCGACAGTTCTAATGAGCAGTTCTTC
NA	TRBJ2-1	TRBV5-1	15	TRBD2	CASSEGGSSYNEQFF	TGCGCCAGCAGCGAGGGAGGGAGCTCCTACAATGAGCAGTTCTTC
NA	TRBJ1-1	TRBV28	14	NA	CASSWTFLGTEAFF	TGTGCCAGCAGTTGGACTTTTTTAGGGACAGAAGCTTTCTTT
NA	TRBJ2-5	TRBV11-2	13	NA	CASSLDSRETQYF	TGTGCCAGCAGCTTAGATTCTCGGGAGACCCAGTACTTC
NA	TRBJ1-2	TRBV5-1	14	NA	CASSLLSANYGYTF	TGCGCCAGCAGCTTGCTCTCCGCTAACTATGGCTACACCTTC
NA	TRBJ1-2	TRBV30	13	TRBD1	CAWSVVGGFGYTF	TGTGCCTGGAGTGTGGTAGGGGGCTTTGGCTACACCTTC
once	TRBJ1-3	TRBV7-3	17	TRBD1	CASSLGQGLRSGNTIYF	TGTGCCAGCAGCCTAGGACAGGGACTTAGGTCTGGAAACACCATATATTTT
NA	TRBJ2-1	TRBV15	15	NA	CATLGRRVGANEQFF	TGTGCCACCTTAGGTCGGCGGGTGGGGGCCAATGAGCAGTTCTTC
NA	TRBJ2-7	TRBV29-1	14	NA	CSVSDSRNSYEQYF	TGCAGCGTTTCGGACTCAAGGAACTCCTACGAGCAGTACTTC
once	TRBJ1-3	TRBV30	15	NA	CAWSAGTRSTNTIYF	TGTGCCTGGAGTGCCGGGACACGGAGCACGAACACCATATATTTT
NA	TRBJ2-2	TRBV19	16	TRBD2	CASSKATSRRTGELFF	TGTGCCAGTAGTAAAGCGACTAGCCGTCGTACCGGGGAGCTGTTTTTT
once	TRBJ2-7	TRBV4-2	14	NA	CASSQTRDSYEQYF	TGTGCCAGCAGCCAAACACGGGACTCCTACGAGCAGTACTTC
few	TRBJ2-1	TRBV7-8	16	TRBD2	CASSLVDVAGGNEQFF	TGTGCCAGCAGCTTAGTAGATGTAGCGGGAGGGAATGAGCAGTTCTTC
NA	TRBJ2-1	TRBV5-1	13	TRBD1	CASSTGQGNEQFF	TGCGCCAGCAGCACGGGACAGGGCAATGAGCAGTTCTTC
few	TRBJ1-1	TRBV6-1	14	NA	CASSTEALNTEAFF	TGTGCCAGCAGTACGGAGGCTTTGAACACTGAAGCTTTCTTT
NA	TRBJ1-1	TRBV5-1	14	NA	CASSLLQGNTEAFF	TGCGCCAGCAGCTTGCTTCAGGGGAACACTGAAGCTTTCTTT
NA	TRBJ2-3	TRBV5-1	16	NA	CASSWTGLLSTDTQYF	TGCGCCAGCAGCTGGACGGGACTCCTTAGCACAGATACGCAGTATTTT
few	TRBJ2-7	TRBV5-4	15	TRBD1	CASSHMTGGSYEQYF	TGCGCCAGCAGCCACATGACAGGGGGAAGCTACGAGCAGTACTTC
NA	TRBJ2-5	TRBV5-1	18	TRBD2	CASSASGAGGPIGETQYF	TGCGCCAGCAGCGCCTCGGGAGCGGGAGGGCCGATTGGGGAGACCCAGTACTTC
NA	TRBJ1-5	TRBV19	12	NA	CASSGRAQPQHF	TGTGCCAGTAGTGGCAGGGCTCAGCCCCAGCATTTT
NA	TRBJ2-7	TRBV27	15	TRBD1	CASSSLRDRDYEQYF	TGTGCCAGCAGTTCTCTCCGGGACAGGGACTACGAGCAGTACTTC
NA	TRBJ2-7	TRBV6-1	15	NA	CASRTGSFSSYEQYF	TGTGCCAGCAGGACAGGTTCGTTTAGCTCCTACGAGCAGTACTTC
NA	TRBJ1-3	TRBV4-1	14	TRBD1	CASSQTGAAYTIYF	TGCGCCAGCAGCCAAACAGGGGCTGCTTACACCATATATTTT
once	TRBJ2-4	TRBV5-5	16	TRBD2	CASSLTAAKRENIQYF	TGTGCCAGCAGCTTAACCGCTGCAAAGCGGGAGAACATTCAGTACTTC
NA	TRBJ2-7	TRBV27	14	NA	CASSVRSGLSEQYF	TGTGCCAGCAGTGTCCGATCGGGGTTGTCCGAGCAGTACTTC
NA	TRBJ2-7	TRBV28	16	NA	CASSLAQAGASYEQYF	TGTGCCAGCAGTTTAGCTCAGGCAGGGGCCTCCTACGAGCAGTACTTC
NA	TRBJ1-2	TRBV23-1	19	NA	CASSQSREAGLLRVDGYTF	TGCGCCAGCAGTCAATCGAGGGAAGCGGGACTCCTCCGGGTGGATGGCTACACCTTC
NA	TRBJ2-3	TRBV5-1	17	TRBD1	CASSLYGDRASTDTQYF	TGCGCCAGCAGCTTGTATGGGGACAGGGCCAGCACAGATACGCAGTATTTT
NA	TRBJ1-4	TRBV5-1	15	TRBD1	CASSSSGQGVEKLFF	TGCGCCAGCAGCTCTTCGGGACAGGGTGTGGAAAAACTGTTTTTT